Sequencing of this TCR beta chain was carried out in a study of cytomegalovirus exposure and HLA in healthy donors. Study results and caveats: Some 17,000 TCR beta sequences were associated with HLA alleles at 0.05 false discovery rate in a later analysis.

PCR amplification relied on 60 Vbeta primers (plus 13 Jbeta primers). Per the original methods: There were about 80 million unique TCR beta chains by a later count, and around 10 million of them were shared. The protocol was immunoSEQ multiplex PCR, while the TCRdb copy is restricted to in-frame clones and leaves out a portion. Clone size and V and J calls were adopted from that table, with D and trimming inferred from the DNA. Its clone listing holds tens of thousands of clones. Worth noting for this clone: Its antigen remains unidentified.

The source material was PBMCs. This sequence was found in a man in his fifties or sixties in good health and CMV-seronegative.

DNA of the CDR3: TGTGCCAGCAGCTCACTATCCTGGAGCAATCAGCCCCAGCATTTT. Amino acids: CASSSLSWSNQPQHF. The chain carries TRBV27 and TRBJ1-5, with D unresolved. Trimming left V 6 bases short and J 1 base short, with 13 bases between. The CDR3 sequence is 15 residues long. CDR1 is MNHEY and CDR2 is SMNVEV in the germline V gene (reference sequence).